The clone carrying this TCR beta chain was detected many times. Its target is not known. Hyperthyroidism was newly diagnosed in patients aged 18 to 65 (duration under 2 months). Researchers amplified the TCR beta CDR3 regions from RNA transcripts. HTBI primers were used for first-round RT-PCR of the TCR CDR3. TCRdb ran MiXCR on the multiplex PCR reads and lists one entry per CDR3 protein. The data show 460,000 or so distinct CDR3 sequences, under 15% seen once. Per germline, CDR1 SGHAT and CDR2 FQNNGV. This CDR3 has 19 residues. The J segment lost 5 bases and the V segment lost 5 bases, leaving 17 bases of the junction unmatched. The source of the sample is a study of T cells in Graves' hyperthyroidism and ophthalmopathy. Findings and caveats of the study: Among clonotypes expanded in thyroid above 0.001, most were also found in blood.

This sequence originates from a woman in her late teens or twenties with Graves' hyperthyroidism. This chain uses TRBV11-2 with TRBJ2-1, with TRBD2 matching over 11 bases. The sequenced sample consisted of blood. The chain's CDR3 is CASSRPRLAGGPFDNEQFF. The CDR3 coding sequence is TGTGCCAGCAGCCGACCTCGGCTAGCGGGAGGCCCCTTCGACAATGAGCAGTTCTTC.